Sequencing of this TCR beta chain was carried out in a study of beta chain features in type 1 diabetes. Findings of the study overall: A moderate, significant TCRB CDR3 shortening appeared in type 1 diabetes across four CD4+ subsets. Among patients, naive, central memory and Treg TCRB repertoires appeared more similar than among healthy donors.

A note on this clone: What it binds is not known.

All of the isolated RNA was reverse transcribed, so expressed TCRB transcripts were sequenced. TCRdb keeps only in-frame clones here, not all; method: immunoSEQ multiplex PCR. The data hold about 220,000 clones, with roughly a tenth observed a single time. CD45RO/CCR7/CD25/CD127/CD95/CD27 staining was used to isolate CD4+ naive, central memory, regulatory and stem cell-like memory cells by sorting. This sequence was found in a man younger than 30 in good health. The sequenced material came from central memory CD4+ T cells from blood.

The CDR3 is CASSLWAVGELFF. The CDR3 coding sequence is TGTGCCAGCAGCTTGTGGGCTGTCGGGGAGCTGTTTTTT. The chain has TRBV5-6 and TRBJ2-2; D gene uncertain. Trimming shortened V by 1 base and J by 7 bases, and 8 bases separated the two germline ends. The CDR3 covers 13 residues. The germline CDR1 and CDR2 sequences are SGHDT and YYEEEE.